The rows below give T cell receptor beta chains drawn from one sample of a study of blood T cell repertoires in COVID-19. The table came from immunoSEQ multiplex PCR; TCRdb's copy has only in-frame clones and leaves some out. The sample shows about 120,000 clones, about 79% of them seen only once. The sequenced sample was peripheral blood. These receptors were obtained from a woman of 80 years or more with active or convalescent COVID-19. The CDR3 runs from the conserved cysteine through the conserved F or W. D genes are given only for firm matches. Clone size, where shown, is once, few, many, or a class for clones that have expanded.

size: .; J: TRBJ2-7; D: .; V: TRBV3-1/TRBV3-2; DNA: TGTGCCAGCAGTCGCTCGGGGACAGCGGGTGCTTACGAGCAGTACTTC; CDR3: CASSRSGTAGAYEQYF
size: .; J: TRBJ1-2; D: TRBD1; V: TRBV29-1; DNA: TGCAGCGTAGCAACCCAGGGGGCACGTGGCTACACCTTC; CDR3: CSVATQGARGYTF
size: .; J: TRBJ2-1; D: .; V: TRBV6-5; DNA: TGTGCCAGCAGGGCCGGGCAAGGGGTCTACAATGAGCAGTTCTTC; CDR3: CASRAGQGVYNEQFF
size: .; J: TRBJ1-1; D: TRBD1; V: TRBV6-6; DNA: TGTGCCAGCAGTTTCGGACAGGGAGAAGCTTTCTTT; CDR3: CASSFGQGEAFF
size: .; J: TRBJ1-2; D: .; V: TRBV11-2; DNA: TGTGCCAGCAGCTTAACTTATCTGCGGACTTCTAACTATGGCTACACCTTC; CDR3: CASSLTYLRTSNYGYTF
size: .; J: TRBJ2-3; D: .; V: TRBV27; DNA: TGTGCCAGCAGTTTAACATACTCACTAGGAAGCACAGATACGCAGTATTTT; CDR3: CASSLTYSLGSTDTQYF
size: .; J: TRBJ2-7; D: TRBD2; V: TRBV7-9; DNA: TGTGCCAGCAGCCGGACTAGCTTAAACGAGCAGTACTTC; CDR3: CASSRTSLNEQYF
size: .; J: TRBJ1-2; D: .; V: TRBV11-1; DNA: TGTGCCAGCAGCCCACGAGGGCACTTACCAACGGCTGGCTACACCTTC; CDR3: CASSPRGHLPTAGYTF
size: .; J: TRBJ2-7; D: .; V: TRBV27; DNA: TGTGCCAGCACCACCCTGGGGGGGCGGAACGGAAGGTACGAGCAGTACTTC; CDR3: CASTTLGGRNGRYEQYF
size: .; J: TRBJ1-4; D: .; V: TRBV28; DNA: TGTGCCAGCACTCGGCGGGGGGGGACTAATGAAAAACTGTTTTTT; CDR3: CASTRRGGTNEKLFF
size: .; J: TRBJ1-1; D: .; V: TRBV4-2; DNA: TGTGCCAGCAGCCATGACGGCGTGACAGGTACCATGAACACTGAAGCTTTCTTT; CDR3: CASSHDGVTGTMNTEAFF
size: .; J: TRBJ2-7; D: TRBD1; V: TRBV2; DNA: TGTGCCAGCAGTACTCAGATCGGGACAGCCGAGCAGTACTTC; CDR3: CASSTQIGTAEQYF
size: .; J: TRBJ1-4; D: .; V: TRBV5-4; DNA: TGTGCCAGCAGCCGAGACAGATCAACTAATGAAAAACTGTTTTTT; CDR3: CASSRDRSTNEKLFF
size: .; J: TRBJ1-2; D: .; V: TRBV21-1; DNA: TGTGCCAGCAACCTAAGGCGCCAGGGGAGAGGCAACTATGGCTACACCTTC; CDR3: CASNLRRQGRGNYGYTF
size: few; J: TRBJ1-5; D: .; V: TRBV28; DNA: TGTGCCACGCGGGGGGGTAATCAGCCCCAGCATTTT; CDR3: CATRGGNQPQHF
size: .; J: TRBJ2-4; D: TRBD1; V: TRBV11-2; DNA: TGTGCCAGCAGCCACAGGGGGTCAAACATTCAGTACTTC; CDR3: CASSHRGSNIQYF
size: .; J: TRBJ2-7; D: .; V: TRBV7-9; DNA: TGTGCCAGCAGCTCTCGGGCAAGGACAGCCTCCTACGAGCAGTACTTC; CDR3: CASSSRARTASYEQYF
size: few; J: TRBJ2-1; D: .; V: TRBV4-2; DNA: TGTGCCAGCAGCCAAGAAGCCGCCTCCTACAATGAGCAGTTCTTC; CDR3: CASSQEAASYNEQFF
size: .; J: TRBJ2-2; D: .; V: TRBV9; DNA: TGTGCCAGCAGCGTTGGGGACAAACCCACCGGGGAGCTGTTTTTT; CDR3: CASSVGDKPTGELFF
size: few; J: TRBJ2-2; D: TRBD2; V: TRBV28; DNA: TGTGCCAGCAGCCGCGTGCGACTAGCGGGAGTTCACGGGGAGCTGTTTTTT; CDR3: CASSRVRLAGVHGELFF
size: .; J: TRBJ2-7; D: TRBD2; V: TRBV5-4; DNA: TGTGCCAGCAGCTTGCTCCGGGACTATTCCTACGAGCAGTACTTC; CDR3: CASSLLRDYSYEQYF
size: once; J: TRBJ1-1; D: TRBD1; V: TRBV4-1; DNA: TGCGCCAGCAGCCAAAGGATCGGGACAGGGGGCTCGGCTGAAGCTTTCTTT; CDR3: CASSQRIGTGGSAEAFF
size: .; J: TRBJ1-1; D: .; V: TRBV3-1/TRBV3-2; DNA: TGTGCCAGCAGCCAAAACCGGGGTACTGAAGCTTTCTTT; CDR3: CASSQNRGTEAFF
size: once; J: TRBJ2-1; D: TRBD2; V: TRBV5-8; DNA: TGTGCCAGCAGCCCTTGGACTAGCGGGAGCCTCCATAATGAGCAGTTCTTC; CDR3: CASSPWTSGSLHNEQFF
size: .; J: TRBJ1-2; D: .; V: TRBV24-1; DNA: TGTGCCACCAGTGATGGGGGCAGGGCAGCGAGCTACACCTTC; CDR3: CATSDGGRAASYTF
size: .; J: TRBJ2-5; D: TRBD2; V: TRBV19; DNA: TGTGCCAGTAGTATAACTAGCGGGAGAGTAGAGACCCAGTACTTC; CDR3: CASSITSGRVETQYF
size: .; J: TRBJ2-7; D: TRBD1; V: TRBV6-6; DNA: TGTGCCAGCACCCCTAACAGGGGGCGAAGGTACGAGCAGTACTTC; CDR3: CASTPNRGRRYEQYF
size: .; J: TRBJ2-5; D: .; V: TRBV6-2/TRBV6-3; DNA: TGTGCCAGCAGTTTGGAAGGGGTGACCCAGTACTTC; CDR3: CASSLEGVTQYF
size: .; J: TRBJ2-2; D: TRBD2; V: TRBV5-1; DNA: TGCGCCAGCAGCTCGCTAGCGGGAGCGCCCGGGGAGCTGTTTTTT; CDR3: CASSSLAGAPGELFF
size: .; J: TRBJ1-4; D: .; V: TRBV5-1; DNA: TGCGCCAGCTCCGTGGCAGGGCTAACTAATGAAAAACTGTTTTTT; CDR3: CASSVAGLTNEKLFF
size: .; J: TRBJ1-1; D: TRBD1; V: TRBV5-1; DNA: TGCGCCAGCAGCTTACTACAGGGGCACAACACTGAAGCTTTCTTT; CDR3: CASSLLQGHNTEAFF
size: .; J: TRBJ2-7; D: .; V: TRBV18; DNA: TGTGCCAGCTCACCGGGACTGGTATCCTACGAGCAGTACTTC; CDR3: CASSPGLVSYEQYF
size: once; J: TRBJ2-3; D: TRBD1; V: TRBV7-3; DNA: TGTGCCAGCAGCCCCGGGCCCCCAGGGGGCACGCAGTATTTT; CDR3: CASSPGPPGGTQYF
size: once; J: TRBJ2-3; D: .; V: TRBV7-9; DNA: TGTGCCAGCAGCCCGGGGGACCCGTCCGCGGATACGCAGTATTTT; CDR3: CASSPGDPSADTQYF
size: .; J: TRBJ2-1; D: .; V: TRBV4-1; DNA: TGCGCCAGCAGCCCTTATTCTAGCAACCCCTACAATGAGCAGTTCTTC; CDR3: CASSPYSSNPYNEQFF
size: .; J: TRBJ2-1; D: .; V: TRBV7-2; DNA: TGTGCCAGCAGCTTAATCTCGGGAGCCTACAATGAGCAGTTCTTC; CDR3: CASSLISGAYNEQFF
size: .; J: TRBJ2-5; D: TRBD2; V: TRBV7-9; DNA: TGTGCCAGCAGCTTAAGGCGGGAGGGCCCTCGGGAGACCCAGTACTTC; CDR3: CASSLRREGPRETQYF
size: few; J: TRBJ2-5; D: TRBD2; V: TRBV4-1; DNA: TGCGCCAGCAGCCAAGGGGATAGCGGGAGGGCAGAGACCCAGTACTTC; CDR3: CASSQGDSGRAETQYF
size: .; J: TRBJ2-1; D: .; V: TRBV7-8; DNA: TGTGCCAGCAGCTTGGGGCCTGACTACAATGAGCAGTTCTTC; CDR3: CASSLGPDYNEQFF
size: .; J: TRBJ2-3; D: TRBD2; V: TRBV5-5; DNA: TGTGCCAGCAGCCCAAGGACTAGCGGGAGGGCCCCGGATACGCAGTATTTT; CDR3: CASSPRTSGRAPDTQYF
size: .; J: TRBJ2-5; D: .; V: TRBV7-9; DNA: TGTGCCAGCAGCTTAGGACCGGGATTGGAGACCCAGTACTTC; CDR3: CASSLGPGLETQYF
size: .; J: TRBJ2-1; D: .; V: TRBV5-1; DNA: TGCGCCACTAGCCGGGAGTCCTACAATGAGCAGTTCTTC; CDR3: CATSRESYNEQFF
size: few; J: TRBJ2-2; D: TRBD2; V: TRBV18; DNA: TGTGCCAGCTCGCCCACTAGCGGGAGTTTTGCCGGGGAGCTGTTTTTT; CDR3: CASSPTSGSFAGELFF
size: few; J: TRBJ1-6; D: .; V: TRBV18; DNA: TGTGCCAGCTCACCACAAGGGGGGGAGAATTCACCCCTCCACTTT; CDR3: CASSPQGGENSPLHF
size: .; J: TRBJ2-5; D: TRBD1; V: TRBV6-7; DNA: TGTGCCAGCAGTCTATTGGGGCGGACAGGGAAAGAGACCCAGTACTTC; CDR3: CASSLLGRTGKETQYF
size: .; J: TRBJ1-2; D: .; V: TRBV7-8; DNA: TGTGCCAGCAGTGCAGGGACTAACTATGGCTACACCTTC; CDR3: CASSAGTNYGYTF
size: few; J: TRBJ2-2; D: TRBD1; V: TRBV28; DNA: TGTGCCAGCGCAAGTACAGGGGACACCGGGGAGCTGTTTTTT; CDR3: CASASTGDTGELFF
size: .; J: TRBJ1-6; D: .; V: TRBV27; DNA: TGTGCCAGCAGTTTATCCCCGGGACACGGGTCACCCCTCCACTTT; CDR3: CASSLSPGHGSPLHF
size: .; J: TRBJ2-6; D: .; V: TRBV7-9; DNA: TGTGCCAGCAGCTTAGTTAGGAGCTCTGGGGCCAACGTCCTGACTTTC; CDR3: CASSLVRSSGANVLTF
size: .; J: TRBJ2-1; D: .; V: TRBV7-2; DNA: TGTGCCAGCAGCTCGACGAAAGTGGCGGGCGTCCACAATGAGCAGTTCTTC; CDR3: CASSSTKVAGVHNEQFF
size: few; J: TRBJ1-1; D: .; V: TRBV28; DNA: TGTGCCAGCAGTCACCGGGAGAACACTGAAGCTTTCTTT; CDR3: CASSHRENTEAFF
size: .; J: TRBJ1-5; D: .; V: TRBV30; DNA: TGTGCCTGGAGTCCCCGGGGAAGCAATCAGCCCCAGCATTTT; CDR3: CAWSPRGSNQPQHF
size: .; J: TRBJ2-7; D: .; V: TRBV20-1; DNA: TGCAGTGCTAGAGAAGCGCTCGAGCAGTACTTC; CDR3: CSAREALEQYF
size: .; J: TRBJ2-5; D: .; V: TRBV11-2; DNA: TGTGCCAGCAGCTCTACCTCCCAACTAGTGAGAGAGACCCAGTACTTC; CDR3: CASSSTSQLVRETQYF
size: .; J: TRBJ2-7; D: .; V: TRBV28; DNA: TGTGCCAGCAGTCCTGTCAACAGGGAGTCCTACGAGCAGTACTTC; CDR3: CASSPVNRESYEQYF
size: .; J: TRBJ1-5; D: TRBD1; V: TRBV19; DNA: TGTGCCAGCAACAGGGGATGGCAGCCCCAGCATTTT; CDR3: CASNRGWQPQHF
size: .; J: TRBJ2-1; D: TRBD2; V: TRBV24-1; DNA: TGTGCCACCAGGGGTTCGGGGGGTTACAATGAGCAGTTCTTC; CDR3: CATRGSGGYNEQFF